The 15 T cell receptor beta chains reported below all come from one sample, sequenced in a study of metastatic and nonmetastatic thyroid tumors. Via MiXCR, TCRdb re-called the PCR reads. The sample lists about 15,000 clones; about 23% were seen once. Treatment of any kind had been given to no patient before thyroid surgery. Sequencing was performed on blood. The receptors come from a male donor with papillary thyroid cancer or a benign thyroid nodule (not recorded which). Some clones in this sample may be carry-over from other donors' samples.

This clone is judged medium-sized (0.01 to 0.1%). V and J are TRBV10-1 and TRBJ2-7; 10 nucleotides align to TRBD2. V shed 2 bases and J 5 bases; nucleotides not matched to a gene: 6. Germline-derived CDR1 and CDR2 are WNHNN and SYGVQD (reference sequence). The CDR3 sequence is 15 residues long. The CDR3 nucleotides read TGCGCCAGCAGTGAGGGAGTAGCGGGGGGTCACGAGCAGTACTTC. Translation: CASSEGVAGGHEQYF.

This clone has a count of ten or more. A much larger clone differs by one base, so this may be a read error. In this CDR3 the conserved last residue, phenylalanine or tryptophan, is missing, so a read error is likely. The V call is TRBV6-6, the J call TRBJ2-3; D unclear. Trimming stripped 0 bases from V and 1 base from J, with 5 bases between. CDR1 MNHNY and CDR2 SVGAGI come from the germline V gene (reference sequence). CDR3 length: 14 residues. The CDR3: CASSYSSGTDTQYL. The CDR3 DNA is TGTGCCAGCAGTTACTCTTCCGGCACAGATACGCAGTATCTT.

V is TRBV30 and J is TRBJ2-7; D unresolved. The V and J ends lost 0 bases and 7 bases respectively, with 19 bases between them. Germline CDR1 GTSNPN, CDR2 SVGIG (reference sequence). The CDR3 is made up of 15 amino acids. The CDR3 DNA reads as TGTGCCTGGAGTGTAGTAGGGCTAGAGTTGAGGGAGCAGTACTTC. Protein sequence: CAWSVVGLELREQYF.

The table lists this clone with many counts. The CDR3 loop reads CATSRGLAGMLNEQFF. For the CDR3, the DNA is TGTGCCACCAGCAGAGGACTAGCCGGGATGCTCAATGAGCAGTTCTTC. The chain combines TRBV15 with TRBJ2-1, with 7 bases identical to TRBD2. Germline V gives CDR1 LNHNV, CDR2 YYDKDF (reference sequence). This CDR3 has 16 residues. V was pared by 1 base and J by 6 bases, with 9 bases of the junction left unmatched. The whole variable domain, remainder taken from reference TRBV15 and TRBJ2-1, is DAMVIQNPRYQVTQFGKPVTLSCSQTLNHNVMYWYQQKSSQAPKLLFHYYDKDFNNEADTPDNFQSRRPNTSFCFLDIRSPGLGDTAMYLCATSRGLAGMLNEQFFGPGTRLTVL.

Ten or more counts support this clone. This sequence joins TRBV6-2 or TRBV6-3 and TRBJ1-5, with D hard to call. CDR1 and CDR2 (germline): MNHEY, SVGEGT. Trimming left V 4 bases short and J 4 bases short, with 14 bases between. The CDR3 covers 15 residues. CDR3 region: CASSWARAPNQPQHF. CDR3 coding DNA: TGTGCCAGCAGTTGGGCACGGGCTCCTAATCAGCCCCAGCATTTT.

This clone rates as medium-sized (0.01 to 0.1%). CDR3 coding DNA: TGTGCCAGCAGCGTAGAGGGGAAAACTGAAGCTTTCTTT. Translation: CASSVEGKTEAFF. V is TRBV9 and J is TRBJ1-1, with D possibly matching TRBD1 (5 bases). V shed 0 bases and J shed 5 bases, with 8 bases lying between them. Germline CDR1 SGDLS, CDR2 YYNGEE. The CDR3 has 13 residues.

This clone was observed many times. This chain uses TRBV3-1 with TRBJ1-6; no clear D. V was pared by 2 bases and J by 7 bases, with 9 bases between. This CDR3 has 14 amino acids. The germline CDR1 and CDR2 sequences are LGHDT and YNNKEL (reference sequence). The CDR3 DNA sequence: TGTGCCAGCAGCCAAAGGTTGGGAAATTCACCCCTCCACTTT. Translated: CASSQRLGNSPLHF.

The chain is built from TRBV3-1 and TRBJ1-3; 7 bases match TRBD1. V shed 0 bases and J 3 bases; nucleotides not matched to a gene: 2. This CDR3 has 15 residues. Germline values: CDR1 LGHDT, CDR2 YNNKEL (reference sequence). CDR3 residues: CASSQETGFGNTIYF. The CDR3 DNA follows: TGTGCCAGCAGCCAAGAGACAGGGTTTGGAAACACCATATATTTT.

The chain joins TRBV19 to TRBJ1-1; no reliable D call. The germline V gene encodes CDR1 LNHDA and CDR2 SQIVND (reference sequence). The CDR3 runs 15 residues. V lost 5 bases and J 8 bases, leaving 21 bases between the germline ends. The CDR3 sequence is CASSFGGLGRREAFF. The CDR3, as DNA: TGTGCCAGTAGTTTTGGAGGCCTGGGGAGGAGAGAAGCTTTCTTT.

The rearrangement joins TRBV6-1 to TRBJ1-2; a possible D gene is TRBD1 (5 bases). The V and J ends lost 1 base and 4 bases respectively, with 19 bases between them. The CDR3 spans 17 residues. Germline lookup yields CDR1 MNHNS and CDR2 SASEGT. The CDR3 DNA is TGTGCCAGCAGTGAAGGCGGTTCCGAGGGGCCGGTCTATGGCTACACCTTC. Translating it yields CASSEGGSEGPVYGYTF.

This rearrangement joins TRBV2 to TRBJ1-2; D is possibly TRBD1 (5 bases). Germline V gene lookup returns CDR1 SNHLY and CDR2 FYNNEI. The V and J ends lost 8 bases and 3 bases respectively, with 19 bases between them. The CDR3 runs 15 residues. The CDR3 bases are TGTGCCAGCGGCGACGCGAGGGGTACTCACTATGGCTACACCTTC. Protein: CASGDARGTHYGYTF.

The table lists this clone with a few counts. The junction departs from the called germline gene at one end, perhaps through a read error. Other DNA sequences from this sample encode an identical CDR3 as well. This sequence joins TRBV6-1 and TRBJ2-3; a possible D gene is TRBD2 (5 bases). The CDR3 consists of 17 residues. CDR1 and CDR2 from the germline V gene are MNHNS and SASEGT. CDR3 DNA: TGCGCCAGCAGTGATGGTTCGTATTGGGGAGATACAGATACGCAGTATTTT. Translated, it gives CASSDGSYWGDTDTQYF.

By its share, this clone is medium-sized (0.01 to 0.1%). The chain recombines TRBV20-1 with TRBJ2-1; D is perhaps TRBD2 (6 bases). Trimming stripped 6 bases from V and 1 base from J, with 13 bases between. CDR1 and CDR2 (germline): DFQATT, SNEGSKA (reference sequence). The CDR3 runs 14 residues. CDR3 DNA: TGCAGTGCGAGTACGGGGGATTCCTACAATGAGCAGTTCTTC. It encodes CSASTGDSYNEQFF.

The table lists this clone with many counts. J is TRBJ1-5 and V is TRBV27; a weak D match, TRBD1 (5 bases). CDR1 and CDR2 from the germline V gene are MNHEY and SMNVEV (reference sequence). V was cut by 0 bases and J by 3 bases, with 6 bases left in between. This CDR3 contains 14 residues. CDR3 nucleotide sequence: TGTGCCAGCAGTTTATCGGGGCACAATCAGCCCCAGCATTTT. Its protein product is CASSLSGHNQPQHF.

The chain recombines TRBV5-4 with TRBJ2-7, with 7 nucleotides matching TRBD2. Germline trimming cut 3 bases from V and 2 bases from J; bases unmatched to any gene: 2. CDR1 is SGHNT, CDR2 YYREEE, per germline (reference sequence). The CDR3 consists of 13 residues. CDR3 DNA: TGTGCCAGCAGCTCAGCGGGAACCTACGAGCAGTACTTC. This sequence encodes CASSSAGTYEQYF.